The rows below give T cell receptor beta chains drawn from one sample of a study of cytomegalovirus exposure and HLA in healthy donors. Sequenced by immunoSEQ multiplex PCR; TCRdb stores in-frame clones only, minus some. The table lists 75,000 to 90,000 clones, over 60% of them singletons. The sequencing input was PBMCs. The receptors here all came from a man aged 40-55 years in good health and CMV-seronegative. CDR3s include the opening cysteine and the closing phenylalanine or tryptophan. Each record gives: J gene, D gene, CDR3 length, V gene, clone size, CDR3 protein, CDR3 DNA. D genes are given only for firm matches. Size tells how often a clone was seen (once, few, many) or the class of an expanded clone, and some rows leave it out.

j_call: TRBJ2-1; d_call: NA; cdr3_length: 16; v_call: TRBV10-1; clone_size: NA; cdr3_aa: CASSEQRLSSYNEQFF; cdr3_nt: TGCGCCAGCAGTGAGCAGCGGCTTAGCTCCTACAATGAGCAGTTCTTC
j_call: TRBJ2-7; d_call: TRBD1; cdr3_length: 15; v_call: TRBV28; clone_size: once; cdr3_aa: CASSPPGTGIYEQYF; cdr3_nt: TGTGCCAGCAGCCCTCCTGGGACAGGGATTTACGAGCAGTACTTC
j_call: TRBJ2-5; d_call: TRBD1; cdr3_length: 14; v_call: TRBV9; clone_size: NA; cdr3_aa: CASSPRTGSETQYF; cdr3_nt: TGTGCCAGCAGCCCTCGGACAGGGTCAGAGACCCAGTACTTC
j_call: TRBJ2-1; d_call: TRBD2; cdr3_length: 16; v_call: TRBV14; clone_size: NA; cdr3_aa: CASSQDYGGGGNEQFF; cdr3_nt: TGTGCCAGCAGCCAAGATTATGGCGGGGGAGGGAATGAGCAGTTCTTC
j_call: TRBJ2-1; d_call: TRBD2; cdr3_length: 15; v_call: TRBV28; clone_size: once; cdr3_aa: CASSFSGQAYNEQFF; cdr3_nt: TGTGCCAGCAGTTTTAGCGGGCAGGCCTACAATGAGCAGTTCTTC
j_call: TRBJ2-2; d_call: TRBD2; cdr3_length: 16; v_call: TRBV27; clone_size: NA; cdr3_aa: CASSFGGARNTGELFF; cdr3_nt: TGTGCCAGCAGTTTCGGGGGGGCGCGGAACACCGGGGAGCTGTTTTTT
j_call: TRBJ1-4; d_call: TRBD1; cdr3_length: 12; v_call: TRBV19; clone_size: few; cdr3_aa: CVTSDRNEKLFF; cdr3_nt: TGTGTCACTTCGGACAGGAATGAAAAACTGTTTTTT
j_call: TRBJ1-1; d_call: TRBD1; cdr3_length: 14; v_call: TRBV7-2; clone_size: few; cdr3_aa: CASSLMRTGTEAFF; cdr3_nt: TGTGCCAGCAGCTTGATGAGGACAGGGACTGAAGCTTTCTTT
j_call: TRBJ2-7; d_call: TRBD2; cdr3_length: 14; v_call: TRBV28; clone_size: NA; cdr3_aa: CASVPQRDSYEQYF; cdr3_nt: TGTGCCAGCGTTCCCCAGCGGGACTCCTACGAGCAGTACTTC
j_call: TRBJ2-1; d_call: TRBD2; cdr3_length: 14; v_call: TRBV28; clone_size: NA; cdr3_aa: CASNEGGRYNEQFF; cdr3_nt: TGTGCCAGCAACGAGGGAGGGCGGTATAATGAGCAGTTCTTC
j_call: TRBJ2-7; d_call: TRBD1; cdr3_length: 12; v_call: TRBV29-1; clone_size: NA; cdr3_aa: CSVARGLYEQYF; cdr3_nt: TGCAGCGTTGCCAGGGGGCTTTACGAGCAGTACTTC
j_call: TRBJ1-2; d_call: NA; cdr3_length: 14; v_call: TRBV18; clone_size: NA; cdr3_aa: CASSPDSTNYGYTF; cdr3_nt: TGTGCCAGCTCGCCCGACAGCACTAACTATGGCTACACCTTC
j_call: TRBJ2-7; d_call: TRBD2; cdr3_length: 16; v_call: TRBV2; clone_size: NA; cdr3_aa: CASSGFGRASSYEQYF; cdr3_nt: TGTGCCAGCAGTGGGTTCGGGAGGGCCTCTTCCTACGAGCAGTACTTC
j_call: TRBJ2-2; d_call: NA; cdr3_length: 15; v_call: TRBV7-9; clone_size: NA; cdr3_aa: CASSLIEFDTGELFF; cdr3_nt: TGTGCCAGCAGCTTAATAGAATTTGATACCGGGGAGCTGTTTTTT
j_call: TRBJ2-2; d_call: TRBD2; cdr3_length: 15; v_call: TRBV2; clone_size: few; cdr3_aa: CASSVSGNGAGELFF; cdr3_nt: TGTGCCAGCAGCGTAAGCGGGAACGGTGCCGGGGAGCTGTTTTTT
j_call: TRBJ2-1; d_call: TRBD2; cdr3_length: 15; v_call: TRBV6-6; clone_size: NA; cdr3_aa: CATKSDGEGYNEQFF; cdr3_nt: TGTGCCACCAAATCGGACGGGGAGGGCTACAATGAGCAGTTCTTC
j_call: TRBJ1-2; d_call: TRBD1; cdr3_length: 15; v_call: TRBV28; clone_size: NA; cdr3_aa: CASSPPGTGRSGYTF; cdr3_nt: TGTGCCAGCAGTCCACCGGGGACAGGCAGAAGTGGCTACACCTTC
j_call: TRBJ2-2; d_call: TRBD1; cdr3_length: 16; v_call: TRBV7-6; clone_size: NA; cdr3_aa: CASSSGQGTNTGELFF; cdr3_nt: TGTGCCAGCAGCTCAGGACAGGGGACGAACACCGGGGAGCTGTTTTTT
j_call: TRBJ1-4; d_call: NA; cdr3_length: 15; v_call: TRBV9; clone_size: NA; cdr3_aa: CASSVDQGTNEKLFF; cdr3_nt: TGTGCCAGCAGCGTAGATCAGGGAACTAATGAAAAACTGTTTTTT
j_call: TRBJ2-1; d_call: TRBD2; cdr3_length: 16; v_call: TRBV11-3; clone_size: NA; cdr3_aa: CASSLELASGRVVQFF; cdr3_nt: TGTGCCAGCAGCTTAGAATTGGCGAGCGGGAGGGTTGTGCAGTTCTTC
j_call: TRBJ2-1; d_call: NA; cdr3_length: 13; v_call: TRBV27; clone_size: NA; cdr3_aa: CASSWSLYNEQFF; cdr3_nt: TGTGCCAGCAGTTGGAGTCTCTACAATGAGCAGTTCTTC
j_call: TRBJ2-2; d_call: NA; cdr3_length: 18; v_call: TRBV21-1; clone_size: NA; cdr3_aa: CASSKSPPGQGVTGELFF; cdr3_nt: TGTGCCAGCAGCAAATCCCCGCCGGGACAGGGTGTTACCGGGGAGCTGTTTTTT
j_call: TRBJ2-1; d_call: NA; cdr3_length: 17; v_call: TRBV7-9; clone_size: few; cdr3_aa: CASSLIPGDPRGNEQFF; cdr3_nt: TGTGCCAGCAGCTTAATTCCGGGGGACCCTAGGGGCAATGAGCAGTTCTTC
j_call: TRBJ2-1; d_call: NA; cdr3_length: 13; v_call: TRBV5-4; clone_size: NA; cdr3_aa: CASSLDPWLEQFF; cdr3_nt: TGTGCCAGCAGCTTGGACCCCTGGCTTGAGCAGTTCTTC
j_call: TRBJ1-2; d_call: NA; cdr3_length: 11; v_call: TRBV6-5; clone_size: NA; cdr3_aa: CASSGGHGYTF; cdr3_nt: TGTGCCAGTTCGGGGGGGCATGGCTACACCTTC
j_call: TRBJ2-3; d_call: TRBD2; cdr3_length: 14; v_call: TRBV30; clone_size: NA; cdr3_aa: CACSPSGSADTRYF; cdr3_nt: TGTGCCTGCTCTCCTAGCGGGAGTGCAGATACGCGGTATTTT
j_call: TRBJ1-5; d_call: TRBD1; cdr3_length: 15; v_call: TRBV7-8; clone_size: NA; cdr3_aa: CASSLGQGVDQPQHF; cdr3_nt: TGTGCCAGCAGCTTAGGGCAGGGGGTGGATCAGCCCCAGCATTTT
j_call: TRBJ1-2; d_call: NA; cdr3_length: 14; v_call: TRBV5-4; clone_size: NA; cdr3_aa: CASSLREVSHGYTF; cdr3_nt: TGTGCCAGCAGCTTGAGGGAGGTCAGCCATGGCTACACCTTC
j_call: TRBJ2-7; d_call: TRBD1; cdr3_length: 14; v_call: TRBV28; clone_size: NA; cdr3_aa: CASSFIHRGYEQYF; cdr3_nt: TGTGCCAGCAGTTTCATACACAGGGGCTACGAGCAGTACTTC
j_call: TRBJ2-1; d_call: NA; cdr3_length: 16; v_call: TRBV6-5; clone_size: NA; cdr3_aa: CASSYGLRRAHNEQFF; cdr3_nt: TGTGCCAGCAGTTACGGGCTGAGGCGGGCTCACAATGAGCAGTTCTTC
j_call: TRBJ1-2; d_call: TRBD1; cdr3_length: 16; v_call: TRBV7-2; clone_size: once; cdr3_aa: CASSLAPKGANYGYTF; cdr3_nt: TGTGCCAGCAGCTTAGCCCCCAAGGGGGCCAACTATGGCTACACCTTC
j_call: TRBJ2-1; d_call: NA; cdr3_length: 12; v_call: TRBV29-1; clone_size: NA; cdr3_aa: CSVRWSYNEQFF; cdr3_nt: TGCAGCGTGAGGTGGTCCTACAATGAGCAGTTCTTC
j_call: TRBJ1-1; d_call: NA; cdr3_length: 13; v_call: TRBV29-1; clone_size: NA; cdr3_aa: CSVGQMMNTEAFF; cdr3_nt: TGCAGCGTTGGACAGATGATGAACACTGAAGCTTTCTTT
j_call: TRBJ2-1; d_call: TRBD2; cdr3_length: 16; v_call: TRBV2; clone_size: NA; cdr3_aa: CASSERASGLYNEQFF; cdr3_nt: TGTGCCAGCAGTGAACGTGCTAGCGGTTTGTACAATGAGCAGTTCTTC
j_call: TRBJ2-3; d_call: NA; cdr3_length: 14; v_call: TRBV11-3; clone_size: NA; cdr3_aa: CASSPVGGSDTQYF; cdr3_nt: TGTGCCAGCAGCCCAGTAGGGGGTTCAGATACGCAGTATTTT
j_call: TRBJ1-2; d_call: TRBD1; cdr3_length: 16; v_call: TRBV4-2; clone_size: NA; cdr3_aa: CASSHAGTGETYGYTF; cdr3_nt: TGTGCCAGCAGCCATGCAGGGACAGGGGAGACCTATGGCTACACCTTC
j_call: TRBJ2-1; d_call: NA; cdr3_length: 15; v_call: TRBV5-1; clone_size: NA; cdr3_aa: CASSLVGGSYNEQFF; cdr3_nt: TGCGCCAGCAGCTTGGTCGGGGGCTCCTACAATGAGCAGTTCTTC
j_call: TRBJ1-1; d_call: NA; cdr3_length: 15; v_call: TRBV11-2; clone_size: NA; cdr3_aa: CASSLGTRPNTEAFF; cdr3_nt: TGTGCCAGCAGCTTAGGGACACGACCGAACACTGAAGCTTTCTTT
j_call: TRBJ2-3; d_call: TRBD1; cdr3_length: 16; v_call: TRBV13; clone_size: NA; cdr3_aa: CASSFRQGGTTDTQYF; cdr3_nt: TGTGCCAGCAGCTTTAGACAGGGGGGCACCACAGATACGCAGTATTTT